These 17 T cell receptor beta chains share one sample of origin, sequenced in a study of long-term antiretroviral therapy in people with HIV. At survey level, the immunoSEQ assay was run in its v3.0 version. Clones were sequenced by immunoSEQ multiplex PCR, and TCRdb holds only the in-frame ones, with some missing. The data contain 20,000 to 25,000 clones, around 86% of them singletons. The sample in question was unsorted PBMCs, obtained 0.2 years before starting antiretroviral therapy. The receptor set was obtained from a man aged 18 to 30 with HIV.

This clone was observed a few times. This chain connects TRBV19 to TRBJ1-4, with no clear D. V shed 2 bases and J shed 0 bases, with 4 bases lying between them. The CDR3 runs to 14 residues. Germline CDR1 LNHDA, CDR2 SQIVND (reference sequence). The CDR3 DNA follows: TGTGCCAGTAGTATAATATCAACTAATGAAAAACTGTTTTTT. The encoded protein is CASSIISTNEKLFF.

This clone was seen only once. The V gene is TRBV18, the J gene TRBJ2-3; D gene uncertain. In germline, CDR1 is KGHSH, CDR2 LQKENI. Trimming took 6 bases from V and 5 from J, leaving 12 bases between them. The CDR3 runs 13 residues. The chain's CDR3 is CASSTEFEDTQYF. The CDR3 DNA reads TGTGCCAGCTCTACGGAATTTGAAGATACGCAGTATTTT.

The chain combines TRBV9 with TRBJ2-1; 7 bases line up with TRBD1. Germline V lookup: CDR1 SGDLS, CDR2 YYNGEE. The V and J ends lost 2 bases and 4 bases, in that order; junction bases with no gene match: 6. This CDR3 is 15 amino acids long. The CDR3 spells CASSVSGTAYNEQFF. The CDR3 DNA reads as TGTGCCAGCAGCGTGTCCGGGACAGCGTACAATGAGCAGTTCTTC.

This chain connects TRBV11-2 to TRBJ2-1; no definite D call. Trimming cost V 5 bases and J 7 bases, with 18 bases left between them. The length of the CDR3 is 15 residues. CDR1 and CDR2 (germline): SGHAT, FQNNGV. CDR3 nucleotide sequence: TGTGCCAGCAGCCCGATACCCGGTTGGGGAAATGAGCAGTTCTTC. It encodes CASSPIPGWGNEQFF.

This rearrangement joins TRBV10-1 to TRBJ2-1; 7 bases are shared with TRBD2. The V segment lost 3 bases and the J segment 7 bases; nucleotides outside the gene matches: 18. This CDR3 is 18 amino acids long. Germline V gene lookup returns CDR1 WNHNN and CDR2 SYGVQD (reference sequence). The CDR3 here is CASSDRAAGAWARNEQFF. The CDR3 DNA sequence: TGCGCCAGCAGTGACCGTGCGGCGGGAGCTTGGGCGCGGAATGAGCAGTTCTTC.

This clone was seen a few times. The J gene is TRBJ1-2, the V gene TRBV30; 9 bases match TRBD1. Per the germline V gene, CDR1 is GTSNPN and CDR2 is SVGIG (reference sequence). V dropped 5 bases and J dropped 13; count of bases not matched to a gene: 11. This CDR3 region has 12 residues. Here the CDR3 DNA reads TGTGCCTGGGGGAACAGGGGGCGATCCTGCACCTTC. Translating gives CAWGNRGRSCTF.

The CDR3 region has the DNA TGTGCCAGCAGCCGTCGTTCGAGGGACCCCACAGATACGCAGTATTTT. Translated, it gives CASSRRSRDPTDTQYF. The V gene is TRBV7-9, the J gene TRBJ2-3, with D possibly called TRBD1 or TRBD2 (5 bases each). Germline V lookup: CDR1 SEHNR, CDR2 FQNEAQ (reference sequence). Between the trimmed V and J ends, which lost 5 bases and 2 bases, there was a span of 17 bases. The CDR3 is 16 residues long. The full variable domain, completed using reference TRBV7-9 and TRBJ2-3, is DTGVSQNPRHKITKRGQNVTFRCDPISEHNRLYWYRQTLGQGPEFLTYFQNEAQLEKSRLLSDRFSAERPKGSFSTLEIQRTEQGDSAMYLCASSRRSRDPTDTQYFGPGTRLTVL.

This clone was counted between two and nine times. The chain has TRBV5-6 and TRBJ2-7, with TRBD2 as a possible D gene (6 bases). CDR1 is SGHDT and CDR2 is YYEEEE in the germline V gene. The CDR3 sequence is 14 residues long. Between the trimmed V and J ends, which lost 3 bases and 4 bases, there was a span of 14 bases. Here the CDR3 DNA reads TGTGCCAGCAGCTCGGGACTGATTGCTTACGAGCAGTACTTC. Protein product: CASSSGLIAYEQYF. Filled out from reference TRBV5-6 and TRBJ2-7, the complete variable domain reads DAGVTQSPTHLIKTRGQQVTLRCSPKSGHDTVSWYQQALGQGPQFIFQYYEEEERQRGNFPDRFSGHQFPNYSSELNVNALLLGDSALYLCASSSGLIAYEQYFGPGTRLTVT.

The chain is built from TRBV2 and TRBJ1-1; tentatively, D is TRBD1 (6 bases). This CDR3 has 11 amino acids. Germline V lookup: CDR1 SNHLY, CDR2 FYNNEI. Trimming shortened V by 8 bases and J by 4 bases, and 8 bases separated the two germline ends. The CDR3 DNA sequence: TGTGCCAGCCAGGGGCCCACTGAAGCTTTCTTT. As protein: CASQGPTEAFF.

The chain joins TRBV7-9 to TRBJ2-2; 12 nucleotides line up with TRBD2. This CDR3 spans 16 amino acids. In germline, CDR1 is SEHNR, CDR2 FQNEAQ (reference sequence). Trimming removed 6 bases from V and 5 bases from J; junction bases left unmatched: 7. The CDR3 nucleotides read TGTGCCAGCAGTCGCTCCGGGACTAGCGGGACCGGGGAGCTGTTTTTT. Encoded protein: CASSRSGTSGTGELFF.

V gene TRBV27 combines with J gene TRBJ1-6; D unclear. With 0 bases removed from V and 7 bases from J, the gap between germline ends came to 10 bases. CDR3 length equals 15 residues. Germline V CDR1 and CDR2: MNHEY, SMNVEV (reference sequence). As DNA, the CDR3 is TGTGCCAGCAGTTTATCGTTACCGGCGAATTCACCCCTCCACTTT. Its translation is CASSLSLPANSPLHF.

This clone has more than one count but fewer than ten. The chain uses TRBV10-1 and TRBJ1-2; a weak D match, TRBD1 (6 bases). The CDR3 spans 16 residues. V was trimmed by 7 bases and J by 5 bases, leaving 23 bases between them. Germline loops: CDR1 WNHNN, CDR2 SYGVQD (reference sequence). Here the CDR3 DNA reads TGCGCCAGCAACCAGACAGGCCCGCGCGGGGGGTATGGCTACACCTTC. It yields the protein CASNQTGPRGGYGYTF.

This sequence joins TRBV7-9 and TRBJ2-1; maybe TRBD1 (5 bases). Germline V gene sequence: CDR1 SEHNR, CDR2 FQNEAQ (reference sequence). The CDR3 spans 13 residues. V dropped 0 bases and J dropped 8 bases, with 8 bases sitting between them. CDR3 nucleotides: TGTGCCAGCAGCTTAGCGACAGTTTATGAGCAGTTCTTC. It is translated as CASSLATVYEQFF.

The J gene is TRBJ2-1, the V gene TRBV30; TRBD1 might be the D (5 bases). Deletions cut 4 bases from V and 8 bases from J, with 15 bases between. Germline assignment: CDR1 GTSNPN and CDR2 SVGIG (reference sequence). CDR3 length: 13 residues. The CDR3 loop is CAWNNRLGHEQFF. The CDR3 nucleotides are TGTGCCTGGAATAACAGGTTGGGGCATGAGCAGTTCTTC.

Judged by abundance, this clone is medium-sized. The chain has TRBV9 and TRBJ2-7, with TRBD2 matching over 10 bases. The CDR3 runs 15 residues. V trimming: 3 bases; J trimming: 2 bases; junction bases outside the gene matches: 5. The germline CDR1 and CDR2 sequences are SGDLS and YYNGEE. The CDR3 spells CASSELAGPTYEQYF. Written as DNA, the CDR3 is TGTGCCAGCAGCGAACTAGCGGGGCCAACCTACGAGCAGTACTTC.

This clone showed up just once. The J gene is TRBJ2-3, the V gene TRBV7-2; 7 bases match TRBD1. The CDR3 length is 15 residues. Looked up from germline, CDR1 is SGHTA and CDR2 is FQGNSA. The ends lost 4 bases at V and 2 bases at J; junction bases unmatched: 6. DNA of the CDR3: TGTGCCAGCAGCTCAGGACAGGCGTACACAGATACGCAGTATTTT. Protein sequence: CASSSGQAYTDTQYF.

This rearrangement joins TRBV5-5 to TRBJ2-1; D gene unclear. Deletions cut 0 bases from V and 6 bases from J, with 10 bases between. Per germline, CDR1 SGHKS and CDR2 YYEKEE (reference sequence). The CDR3 totals 14 residues. As DNA, the CDR3 is TGTGCCAGCAGCTTGGGGGATTTGGGCAATGAGCAGTTCTTC. Translated, it gives CASSLGDLGNEQFF.